This TCR beta chain stems from a study of T cell responses to AZD1222 COVID-19 vaccine. This clone was detected a few times. V lost 6 bases and J 0 bases, leaving 14 bases between the germline ends. The CDR3 extends over 15 amino acids. The germline V gene encodes CDR1 MNHEY and CDR2 SMNVEV (reference sequence). Data came from immunoSEQ multiplex PCR; TCRdb stores just in-frame clones and leaves some out. Here the sample spans 90,000 to 120,000 clones, around 90% being singletons. This receptor was obtained from an adult who received the AZD1222 COVID-19 vaccine. The source was peripheral blood, collected 28 days after the second AZD1222 dose. This chain joins TRBV27 and TRBJ2-5; D is tentatively TRBD1 or TRBD2 (5 bases each). Here the CDR3 reads CASSQGDPYQETQYF. The CDR3 nucleotides are TGTGCCAGCAGCCAGGGAGACCCGTACCAAGAGACCCAGTACTTC.